This TCR beta chain was captured in a study of T cells in Graves' hyperthyroidism and ophthalmopathy. Study-level points and caveats: The model identified upcoming ophthalmopathy a median roughly 6.5 months ahead of onset. A 13 V-J model separated ophthalmopathy from stable hyperthyroidism.

A remark on this clonotype: Antigen: not known.

There were TCR beta CDR3 regions amplified from RNA transcripts. First-round RT-PCR with HTBI primers amplified the TCR CDR3 region. TCRdb processed the multiplex PCR reads anew with MiXCR; each CDR3 protein has one entry. Of 96,000 or so distinct CDR3 sequences in the sample, approximately 56% are singletons; the top ten hold 27%. Trimming removed 3 bases at V and 8 bases at J, with 20 bases between. This CDR3 is 16 amino acids long. From germline, CDR1 is LNHNV and CDR2 YYDKDF (reference sequence). The specimen sequenced was blood. The chain couples TRBV15 to TRBJ1-3, with D possibly matching TRBD1 (5 bases). This TCR came from a middle-aged woman with Graves' hyperthyroidism. For the CDR3, the DNA is TGTGCCACCAGCAGTACTACTGGGACGTCCGGAGACACCATATATTTT. This sequence encodes CATSSTTGTSGDTIYF.